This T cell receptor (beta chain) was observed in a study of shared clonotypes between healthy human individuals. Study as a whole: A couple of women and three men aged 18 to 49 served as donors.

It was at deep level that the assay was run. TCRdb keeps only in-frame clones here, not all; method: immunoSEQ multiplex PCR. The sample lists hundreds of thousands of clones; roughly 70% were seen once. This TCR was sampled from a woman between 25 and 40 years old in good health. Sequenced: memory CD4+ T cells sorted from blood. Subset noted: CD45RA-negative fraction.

In DNA form, the CDR3 reads TGTGCCAGCCAAAGCGGGAGGGCCTACAATGAGCAGTTCTTC. Its translation: CASQSGRAYNEQFF. The chain carries TRBV11-2 and TRBJ2-1, with 10 bases lining up with TRBD2. CDR3 length equals 14 residues. The germline V gene has CDR1 SGHAT and CDR2 FQNNGV. The J segment lost 2 bases and the V segment lost 8 bases, leaving 3 bases of the junction unmatched.